This entry describes one TCR beta chain. Its antigen is unknown. This entry belongs to a study of T cell responses to AZD1222 COVID-19 vaccine. The CDR3 extends over 15 amino acids. V shed 2 bases and J shed 1 base, with 9 bases lying between them. Germline V lookup: CDR1 SGHRS, CDR2 YFSETQ. Study conclusions and caveats: Donors were mostly white British, more females; clonal diversity possibly underestimated. Reportedly, nearly half of unique spike TCRs recognized epitopes outside B.1.351/B.1.1.7 mutations. Spike-specific TCR breadth and depth both grew after two AZD1222 doses.

The assay was immunoSEQ multiplex PCR, and TCRdb's table has in-frame clones only and misses some. The top ten hold under 2% of the sample, which has around 140,000 clones, roughly 90% seen once. This chain uses TRBV5-1 with TRBJ2-2; D gene unclear. Sequences were derived from peripheral blood, sampled 28 days after the second AZD1222 dose. This receptor was identified in an adult who received the AZD1222 COVID-19 vaccine. DNA for the CDR3: TGCGCCAGCAGCTTAGCGCGAGGGAACACCGGGGAGCTGTTTTTT. Amino acid sequence: CASSLARGNTGELFF.